These 22 T cell receptor beta chains share one sample of origin, sequenced in a study of T cell responses to AZD1222 COVID-19 vaccine. The assay was immunoSEQ multiplex PCR, and TCRdb's table has in-frame clones only and misses some. This table holds over 85,000 clones, approximately 88% found once. The material was peripheral blood, obtained 28 days after the second AZD1222 dose. All receptors come from an adult who received the AZD1222 COVID-19 vaccine.

The chain is built from TRBV5-1 and TRBJ2-3; D call uncertain. V gave up 4 bases and J gave up 1 base, with 7 bases separating them. Germline V gene lookup returns CDR1 SGHRS and CDR2 YFSETQ. The CDR3 loop spans 13 amino acids. CDR3 bases: TGCGCCAGCAGCCCTTCTCGCACAGATACGCAGTATTTT. Translation: CASSPSRTDTQYF.

This chain connects TRBV18 to TRBJ1-3; D call uncertain. Germline V lookup: CDR1 KGHSH, CDR2 LQKENI. The V end lost 0 bases, the J end lost 4 bases, and 10 bases lay between the germline ends. The CDR3 has 15 residues. The CDR3 coding sequence is TGTGCCAGCTCACCACCTTCGGGATTAGGAAACACCATATATTTT. Protein sequence: CASSPPSGLGNTIYF.

J is TRBJ1-1 and V is TRBV5-5; TRBD1 matches 9 bases. CDR1 SGHKS and CDR2 YYEKEE come from the germline V gene (reference sequence). The CDR3 has 15 residues. The J segment lost 7 bases and the V segment lost 0 bases, leaving 7 bases of the junction unmatched. CDR3 protein: CASSLASGTGLEAFF. The CDR3 DNA is TGTGCCAGCAGCTTGGCCTCTGGGACAGGGCTTGAAGCTTTCTTT.

The chain combines TRBV6-5 with TRBJ2-7, with 7 bases that match TRBD1. Germline V gene sequence: CDR1 MNHEY, CDR2 SVGAGI. The CDR3 runs to 15 residues. V dropped 6 bases and J dropped 1; count of bases not matched to a gene: 9. CDR3 amino acids: CASRPGQIQSYEQYF. The CDR3 region has the DNA TGTGCCAGCAGACCGGGACAGATACAGTCCTACGAGCAGTACTTC.

V usage is TRBV2 and J usage is TRBJ1-2; D call uncertain. The V gene's germline CDR1 is SNHLY and CDR2 FYNNEI. V was cut by 5 bases and J by 2 bases, with 9 bases left in between. The CDR3 sequence is 13 residues long. CDR3 bases: TGTGCCAGCAGTTCTACCGAAAACTATGGCTACACCTTC. This translates into CASSSTENYGYTF.

V is TRBV6-4 and J is TRBJ1-1; possible D gene TRBD1, 5 bases. Germline V gene data show CDR1 as MRHNA and CDR2 as SNTAGT. This CDR3 spans 13 amino acids. V dropped 4 bases and J dropped 3 bases, with 9 bases sitting between them. CDR3 bases: TGTGCCAGCAGTGCCGAAGGGGACACTGAAGCTTTCTTT. Amino acid sequence: CASSAEGDTEAFF.

The chain employs TRBV15 and TRBJ1-3; D ambiguous. V dropped 5 bases and J dropped 0 bases, with 11 bases sitting between them. The CDR3 runs 15 residues. CDR1 is LNHNV and CDR2 is YYDKDF in the germline V gene (reference sequence). The CDR3 sequence is CATSPRRDSGNTIYF. As DNA, the CDR3 is TGTGCCACCAGCCCCCGTAGGGACTCTGGAAACACCATATATTTT.

Comments on this clone: Additional DNA sequences in this sample encode the identical CDR3. This chain links TRBV28 with TRBJ1-1; D unresolved. This CDR3 has 12 amino acids. Deletions cut 6 bases from V and 1 base from J, with 6 bases between. The germline V gene has CDR1 MDHEN and CDR2 SYDVKM. The CDR3 region has the DNA TGTGCCAGCAGCTTCCCGAACACTGAAGCTTTCTTT. Protein sequence: CASSFPNTEAFF.

The rearrangement joins TRBV30 to TRBJ2-2, with TRBD2 as a possible D gene (6 bases). The CDR3 runs to 14 residues. Germline V lookup: CDR1 GTSNPN, CDR2 SVGIG (reference sequence). Trimming removed 2 bases at V and 8 bases at J, with 15 bases between. For the CDR3, the DNA is TGTGCCTGGAGTATGGCACCCGCGGGGGGGGAGCTGTTTTTT. It is translated as CAWSMAPAGGELFF. Combining the CDR3 with reference TRBV30 and TRBJ2-2 gives the whole variable domain SQTIHQWPATLVQPVGSPLSLECTVEGTSNPNLYWYRQAAGRGLQLLFYSVGIGQISSEVPQNLSASRPQDRQFILSSKKLLLSDSGFYLCAWSMAPAGGELFFGEGSRLTVL.

This chain joins TRBV11-3 and TRBJ2-7; 9 bases align to TRBD2. CDR3 length equals 18 residues. After removal of 0 bases from V and 3 bases from J, the junction contained 12 bases not matched to a gene. CDR1 is SGHNT, CDR2 YENEEA, per germline. CDR3 sequence (DNA): TGTGCCAGCAGCTTAGAGCGGGAGGGCTTCGGTTATTTCTACGAGCAGTACTTC. Translation: CASSLEREGFGYFYEQYF.

This clone was detected only once. The genes are TRBV3-1 (or the pseudogene TRBV3-2) and TRBJ2-7; D might be TRBD1 (7 bases). The CDR3 length is 16 residues. Germline V CDR1 and CDR2: LGHDT, YNNKEL (reference sequence). The germline V and J ends were trimmed by 3 bases and 5 bases, with 20 bases remaining between them. The CDR3 DNA sequence: TGTGCCAGCAGCCAGACGGCCGGAGGGGGCATAGACGAGCAGTACTTC. Translating it yields CASSQTAGGGIDEQYF.

This sequence joins TRBV5-1 and TRBJ2-2; D not resolved. The CDR3 has 11 amino acids. The V end was cut by 5 bases, the J end by 5 bases, with 4 bases between. The germline V gene encodes CDR1 SGHRS and CDR2 YFSETQ. The CDR3 reads CASRGTGELFF. CDR3 in DNA: TGCGCCAGCAGAGGGACCGGGGAGCTGTTTTTT.

This clone was seen once. The genes are TRBV13 and TRBJ2-5; D may be TRBD1 (6 bases). Germline loops: CDR1 PRHDT, CDR2 FYEKMQ (reference sequence). The CDR3 is 14 amino acids. Trimming pared 0 bases from V and 1 base from J, leaving 6 bases between. CDR3 DNA sequence: TGTGCCAGCAGCTTAGGCAGGGGCCAAGAGACCCAGTACTTC. Its protein is CASSLGRGQETQYF.

V usage is TRBV6-6 and J usage is TRBJ1-1, with a possible D match to TRBD1 (6 bases). CDR3 length: 12 amino acids. Trimming left V 7 bases short and J 5 bases short, with 11 bases between. Germline loops: CDR1 MNHNY, CDR2 SVGAGI (reference sequence). CDR3 coding DNA: TGTGCCAGCAACAAACAGGGTACTGAAGCTTTCTTT. Protein product: CASNKQGTEAFF.

This clone was detected once. In the same sample, other DNA sequences code for this CDR3. V and J are TRBV7-9 and TRBJ2-1, with a tentative D call TRBD2 (6 bases). Trimming left V 5 bases short and J 4 bases short, with 9 bases between. Looked up from germline, CDR1 is SEHNR and CDR2 is FQNEAQ (reference sequence). The CDR3 contains 13 residues. The CDR3 is CASSPGTYNEQFF. For the CDR3, the DNA is TGTGCCAGCAGCCCCGGGACTTACAATGAGCAGTTCTTC.

This chain links TRBV6-6 with TRBJ1-1; D gene ambiguous. Per the germline V gene, CDR1 is MNHNY and CDR2 is SVGAGI (reference sequence). The V end was cut by 2 bases, the J end by 2 bases, with 9 bases between. The CDR3 runs to 14 residues. This chain's CDR3 is CASSYDPVNTEAFF. The DNA of the CDR3 is TGTGCCAGCAGTTACGATCCGGTCAACACTGAAGCTTTCTTT.

This sequence joins TRBV3-1 (or the pseudogene TRBV3-2) and TRBJ2-4, with a possible D match to TRBD2 (5 bases). From germline, CDR1 is LGHDT and CDR2 YNNKEL (reference sequence). The CDR3 is 15 amino acids. The V gene lost 0 bases and the J gene lost 6 bases, with 12 bases spanning the gap. CDR3 nucleotides: TGTGCCAGCAGCCAAGACGGCGGGCCGGGAAACATTCAGTACTTC. It specifies CASSQDGGPGNIQYF.

The V gene is TRBV5-6, the J gene TRBJ1-2, with a weak D call TRBD1 (6 bases). Deletions cut 6 bases from V and 4 bases from J, with 16 bases between. Germline V gene data show CDR1 as SGHDT and CDR2 as YYEEEE. The CDR3 is 14 amino acids. As DNA, the CDR3 is TGTGCCAGCAAATGGGGCACAGGGCCCTATGGCTACACCTTC. It yields the protein CASKWGTGPYGYTF.

This clone has a handful of counts. The genes are TRBV28 and TRBJ1-5, with D perhaps TRBD1 (5 bases). The CDR3 covers 16 residues. Trimming removed 3 bases at V and 3 bases at J, with 15 bases between. The germline CDR1 and CDR2 sequences are MDHEN and SYDVKM. In DNA, the CDR3 is TGTGCCAGCAGTTTCGATCAGGGTGAAAACAATCAGCCCCAGCATTTT. Translated: CASSFDQGENNQPQHF.

The V and J genes are TRBV4-2 and TRBJ2-4; D call uncertain. This CDR3 has 18 residues. Trimming left V 0 bases short and J 6 bases short, with 21 bases between. Germline V lookup: CDR1 LGHNA, CDR2 YNFKEQ. The CDR3 DNA reads TGTGCCAGCAGCCAAGATCCCTCCTCTTGGGCCACGATAAACATTCAGTACTTC. It codes for CASSQDPSSWATINIQYF.

The chain has TRBV5-4 and TRBJ2-3, with TRBD2 matching 9 bases. CDR1 SGHNT and CDR2 YYREEE come from the germline V gene (reference sequence). With V trimmed by 4 bases and J by 2 bases, 8 bases remained unmatched. This CDR3 has 16 amino acids. The CDR3 region is CASSKKTSGATDTQYF. In DNA, the CDR3 is TGTGCCAGCAGCAAGAAGACTAGCGGAGCCACAGATACGCAGTATTTT.

This CDR3 reads CASSARDYYGYTF. The CDR3 bases are TGTGCCAGCAGCGCCCGGGACTACTATGGCTACACCTTC. The rearrangement links TRBV5-6 to TRBJ1-2; D perhaps matches TRBD1 (5 bases). The CDR3 is 13 residues long. V was cut by 4 bases and J by 3 bases, with 10 bases left in between. Per germline, CDR1 SGHDT and CDR2 YYEEEE. Full variable domain (outside the CDR3, taken from reference TRBV5-6 and TRBJ1-2): DAGVTQSPTHLIKTRGQQVTLRCSPKSGHDTVSWYQQALGQGPQFIFQYYEEEERQRGNFPDRFSGHQFPNYSSELNVNALLLGDSALYLCASSARDYYGYTFGSGTRLTVV.